Below, one TCR beta chain is given with its context. Authors' analysis steps: Estimation of nucleated cell counts was performed using reference gene primer amplification. Generated by immunoSEQ multiplex PCR, the TCRdb table keeps only in-frame clones and is missing some. For V, J and clone size, that table is used; D and trimming come from the DNA. The data contain 60,000 to 80,000 clones, approximately 81% of them singletons. The sample originates from a study of blood T cell repertoires in COVID-19. Study context: Sites across the United States, Italy and Spain contributed samples from acute and convalescent COVID-19. T cells, B-cell-depleted T cells, or PBMCs supplied cDNA or gDNA.

With 0 bases removed from V and 2 bases from J, the gap between germline ends came to 9 bases. The CDR3 contains 15 residues. Germline assignment: CDR1 SGHKS and CDR2 YYEKEE (reference sequence). The material sequenced was peripheral blood. The TCR sequence derives from a man over 45 with active COVID-19. The chain recombines TRBV5-5 with TRBJ1-3; possibly TRBD1 for D (5 bases). The CDR3 here is CASSLAGNPGNTIYF. CDR3 nucleotide sequence: TGTGCCAGCAGCTTGGCAGGGAACCCTGGAAACACCATATATTTT.